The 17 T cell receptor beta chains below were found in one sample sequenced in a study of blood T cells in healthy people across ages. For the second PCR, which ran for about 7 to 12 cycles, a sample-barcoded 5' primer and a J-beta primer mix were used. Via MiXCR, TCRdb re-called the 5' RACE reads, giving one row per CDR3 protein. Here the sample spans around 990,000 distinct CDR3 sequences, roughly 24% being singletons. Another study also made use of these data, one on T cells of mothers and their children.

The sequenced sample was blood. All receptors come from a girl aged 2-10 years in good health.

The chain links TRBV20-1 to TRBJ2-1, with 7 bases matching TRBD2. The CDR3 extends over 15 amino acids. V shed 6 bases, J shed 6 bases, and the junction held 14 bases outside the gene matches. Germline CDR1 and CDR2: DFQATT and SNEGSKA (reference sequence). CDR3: CSAVRLAGSPNEQFF. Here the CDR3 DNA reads TGCAGTGCGGTTAGACTAGCTGGGTCCCCCAATGAGCAGTTCTTC.

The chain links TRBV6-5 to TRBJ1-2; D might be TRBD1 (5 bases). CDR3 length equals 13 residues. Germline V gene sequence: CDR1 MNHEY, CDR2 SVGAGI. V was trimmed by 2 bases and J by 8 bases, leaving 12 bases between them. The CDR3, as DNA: TGTGCCAGCAGTTACGGGGGACGGGGGGGCTACACCTTC. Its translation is CASSYGGRGGYTF.

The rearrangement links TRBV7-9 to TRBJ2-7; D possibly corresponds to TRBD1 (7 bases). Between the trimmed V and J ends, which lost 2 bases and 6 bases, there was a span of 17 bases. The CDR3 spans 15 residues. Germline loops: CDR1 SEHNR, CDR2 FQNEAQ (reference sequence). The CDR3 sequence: CASSLKNRGGGEQYF. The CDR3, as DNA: TGTGCCAGCAGCTTAAAAAACAGGGGAGGAGGCGAGCAGTACTTC.

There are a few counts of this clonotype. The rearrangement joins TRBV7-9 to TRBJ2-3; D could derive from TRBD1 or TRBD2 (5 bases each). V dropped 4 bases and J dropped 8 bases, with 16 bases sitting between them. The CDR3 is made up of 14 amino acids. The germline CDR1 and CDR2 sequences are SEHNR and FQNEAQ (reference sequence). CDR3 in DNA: TGTGCCAGCAGCTCAACCCGGGACGGACGTACGCAGTATTTT. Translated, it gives CASSSTRDGRTQYF.

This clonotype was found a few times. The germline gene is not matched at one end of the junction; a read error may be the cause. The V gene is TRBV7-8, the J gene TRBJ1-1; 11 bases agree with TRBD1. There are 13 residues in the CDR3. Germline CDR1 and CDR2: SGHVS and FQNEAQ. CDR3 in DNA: TGTGCCAGCAGCGGGGACAGGGGGACTGCAGCTTTCTTT. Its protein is CASSGDRGTAAFF. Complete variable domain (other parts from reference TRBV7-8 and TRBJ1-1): GAGVSQSPRYKVAKRGQDVALRCDPISGHVSLFWYQQALGQGPEFLTYFQNEAQLDKSGLPSDRFFAERPEGSVSTLKIQRTQQEDSAVYLCASSGDRGTAAFFGQGTRLTVV.

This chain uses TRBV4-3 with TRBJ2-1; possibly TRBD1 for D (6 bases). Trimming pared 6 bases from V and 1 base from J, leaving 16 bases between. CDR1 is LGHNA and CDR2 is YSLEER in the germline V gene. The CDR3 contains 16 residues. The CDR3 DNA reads TGCGCCAGCAGTGCTACTACAGGGTGGTCCTACAATGAGCAGTTCTTC. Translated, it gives CASSATTGWSYNEQFF.

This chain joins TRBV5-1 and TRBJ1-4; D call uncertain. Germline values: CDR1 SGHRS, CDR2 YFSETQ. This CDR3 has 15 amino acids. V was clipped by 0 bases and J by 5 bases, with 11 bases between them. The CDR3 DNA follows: TGCGCCAGCAGCTTGGAACTAGGGTCCAATGAAAAACTGTTTTTT. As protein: CASSLELGSNEKLFF.

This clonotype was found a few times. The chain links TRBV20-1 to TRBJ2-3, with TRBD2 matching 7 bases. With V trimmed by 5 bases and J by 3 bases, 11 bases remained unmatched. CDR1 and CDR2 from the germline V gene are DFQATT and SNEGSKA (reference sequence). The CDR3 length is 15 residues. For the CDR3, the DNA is TGCAGTGCTGTCCAAGGCGGGGGAGGAACAGATACGCAGTATTTT. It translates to CSAVQGGGGTDTQYF.

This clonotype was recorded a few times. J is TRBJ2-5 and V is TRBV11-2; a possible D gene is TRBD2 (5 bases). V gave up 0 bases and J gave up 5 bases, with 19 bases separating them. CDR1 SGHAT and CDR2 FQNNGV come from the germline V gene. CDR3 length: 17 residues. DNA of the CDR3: TGTGCCAGCAGCTTAGAGGCGCCGGGGATTTTGATTGAGACCCAGTACTTC. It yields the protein CASSLEAPGILIETQYF. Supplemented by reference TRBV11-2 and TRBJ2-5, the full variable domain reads EAGVAQSPRYKIIEKRQSVAFWCNPISGHATLYWYQQILGQGPKLLIQFQNNGVVDDSQLPKDRFSAERLKGVDSTLKIQPAKLEDSAVYLCASSLEAPGILIETQYFGPGTRLLVL.

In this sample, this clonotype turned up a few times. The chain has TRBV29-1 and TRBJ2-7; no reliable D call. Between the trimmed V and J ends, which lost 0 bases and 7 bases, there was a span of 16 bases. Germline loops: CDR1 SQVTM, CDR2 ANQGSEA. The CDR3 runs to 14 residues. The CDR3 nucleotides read TGCAGCGTTGAAGAGGCAACCCAACCGACGGAGCAGTACTTC. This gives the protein CSVEEATQPTEQYF.

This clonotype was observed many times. CDR3 sequence (DNA): TGTGCCAGCAGCCCCCAGCCTGGGCTTCGGCCTAGAGAGACCCAGTACTTC. This encodes CASSPQPGLRPRETQYF. V is TRBV7-9 and J is TRBJ2-5, with D unresolved. The CDR3 is made up of 17 amino acids. Between the trimmed V and J ends, which lost 5 bases and 4 bases, there was a span of 23 bases. Germline loops: CDR1 SEHNR, CDR2 FQNEAQ (reference sequence).

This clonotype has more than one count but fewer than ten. Written as DNA, the CDR3 is TGCAGCGTTGTCAGCTCGCCAGCGACTGGAGGGACCCAGTACTTC. It specifies CSVVSSPATGGTQYF. The rearrangement links TRBV29-1 to TRBJ2-5; weak D call: TRBD2 (5 bases). V was trimmed by 4 bases and J by 7 bases, leaving 22 bases between them. CDR1 is SQVTM, CDR2 ANQGSEA, per germline. The CDR3 runs to 15 residues. The complete variable domain, with remaining parts taken from reference TRBV29-1 and TRBJ2-5, reads SAVISQKPSRDICQRGTSLTIQCQVDSQVTMMFWYRQQPGQSLTLIATANQGSEATYESGFVIDKFPISRPNLTFSTLTVSNMSPEDSSIYLCSVVSSPATGGTQYFGPGTRLLVL.

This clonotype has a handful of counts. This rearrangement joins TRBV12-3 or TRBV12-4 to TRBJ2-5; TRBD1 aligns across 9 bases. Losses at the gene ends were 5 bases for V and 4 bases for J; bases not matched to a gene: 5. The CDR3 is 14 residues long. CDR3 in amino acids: CASSEGQGSETQYF. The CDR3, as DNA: TGTGCCAGCAGTGAGGGACAGGGCTCAGAGACCCAGTACTTC.

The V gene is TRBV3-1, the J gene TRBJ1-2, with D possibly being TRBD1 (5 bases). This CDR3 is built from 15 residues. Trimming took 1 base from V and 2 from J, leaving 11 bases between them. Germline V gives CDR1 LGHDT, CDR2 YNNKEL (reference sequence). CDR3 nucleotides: TGTGCCAGCAGCCAAGGTTGGGGGGGGAACTATGGCTACACCTTC. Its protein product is CASSQGWGGNYGYTF.

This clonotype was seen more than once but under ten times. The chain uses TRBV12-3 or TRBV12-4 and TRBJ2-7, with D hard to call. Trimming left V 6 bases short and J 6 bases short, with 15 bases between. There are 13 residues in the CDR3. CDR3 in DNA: TGTGCCAGCAGGTTAAACCCGACCTCCGAGCAGTACTTC. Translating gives CASRLNPTSEQYF.

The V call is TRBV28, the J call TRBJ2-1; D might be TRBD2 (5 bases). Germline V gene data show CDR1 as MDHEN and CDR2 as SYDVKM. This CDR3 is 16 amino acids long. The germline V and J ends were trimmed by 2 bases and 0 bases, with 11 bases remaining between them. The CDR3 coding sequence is TGTGCCAGCAGTTTACCCCGGCGGGTCTCCTACAATGAGCAGTTCTTC. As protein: CASSLPRRVSYNEQFF.

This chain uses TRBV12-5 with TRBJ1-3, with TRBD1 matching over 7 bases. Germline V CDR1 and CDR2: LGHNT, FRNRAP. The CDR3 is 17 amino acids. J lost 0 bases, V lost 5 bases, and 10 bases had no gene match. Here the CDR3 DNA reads TGTGCTAGTGGTCCCGACAGGGTCCCTCGCTCTGGAAACACCATATATTTT. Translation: CASGPDRVPRSGNTIYF.